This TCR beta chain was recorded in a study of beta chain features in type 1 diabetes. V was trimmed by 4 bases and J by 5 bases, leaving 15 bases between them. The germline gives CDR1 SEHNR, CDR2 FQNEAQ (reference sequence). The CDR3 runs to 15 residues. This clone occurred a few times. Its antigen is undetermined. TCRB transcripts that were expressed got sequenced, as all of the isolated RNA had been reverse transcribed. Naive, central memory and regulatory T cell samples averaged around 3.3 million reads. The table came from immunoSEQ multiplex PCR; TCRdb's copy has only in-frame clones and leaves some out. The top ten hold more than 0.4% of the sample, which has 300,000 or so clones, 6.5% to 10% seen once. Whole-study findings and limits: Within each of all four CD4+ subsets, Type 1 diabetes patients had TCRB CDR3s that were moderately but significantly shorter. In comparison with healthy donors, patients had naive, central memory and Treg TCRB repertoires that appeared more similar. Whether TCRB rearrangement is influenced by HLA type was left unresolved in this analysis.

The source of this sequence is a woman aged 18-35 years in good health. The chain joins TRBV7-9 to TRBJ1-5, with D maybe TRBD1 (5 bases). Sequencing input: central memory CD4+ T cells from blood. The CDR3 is CASSSEVGGYQPQHF. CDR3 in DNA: TGTGCCAGCAGCTCCGAGGTCGGGGGATATCAGCCCCAGCATTTT.